This T cell receptor (beta chain) was documented in a study of T cell repertoires in cytomegalovirus infection. TCRdb processed the reads anew with MiXCR; each CDR3 protein has one entry. The sample contains under 850,000 distinct CDR3 sequences, approximately 33% of which appear only once. As concerns this clonotype: Its matching antigen is unknown.

Per the germline V gene, CDR1 is LNHDA and CDR2 is SQIVND (reference sequence). Trimming left V 4 bases short and J 5 bases short, with 12 bases between. CDR3 length: 14 residues. The sample here was cultured PBMCs, taken from culture after CMV antigen stimulation. The sequence came from a human donor in good health (CMV status not recorded). Some clones in this sample may be carry-over from other donors' samples. The chain employs TRBV19 and TRBJ2-1; D gene uncertain. CDR3 bases: TGTGCCAGTAGTAGTATGTCGGGCGACAATGAGCAGTTCTTC. Amino acid sequence: CASSSMSGDNEQFF.